This T cell receptor beta chain was retrieved from a study of T cell responses to AZD1222 COVID-19 vaccine. Study findings and constraints: Spike-specific TCR breadth rose after two AZD1222 doses, and depth rose as well. Unmutated regions of variants are reportedly targeted by nearly half of spike-specific TCRs.

For this clone: The antigen is undetermined.

Using immunoSEQ multiplex PCR, the repertoire was profiled, and TCRdb retains in-frame clones only, with some absent. The table records roughly 150,000 clones, 92% of them present only once. In germline, CDR1 is SEHNR, CDR2 FQNEAQ (reference sequence). V lost 5 bases, J lost 6 bases, and 5 bases stayed unmatched. The CDR3 contains 13 residues. This sequence originates from an adult who received the AZD1222 COVID-19 vaccine. The V gene is TRBV7-9, the J gene TRBJ1-2, with 8 positions matching TRBD1. The starting material was peripheral blood, obtained 28 days after the second AZD1222 dose. The CDR3 sequence: CASSPGTGHGYTF. The CDR3 region has the DNA TGTGCCAGCAGCCCAGGGACAGGTCATGGCTACACCTTC.